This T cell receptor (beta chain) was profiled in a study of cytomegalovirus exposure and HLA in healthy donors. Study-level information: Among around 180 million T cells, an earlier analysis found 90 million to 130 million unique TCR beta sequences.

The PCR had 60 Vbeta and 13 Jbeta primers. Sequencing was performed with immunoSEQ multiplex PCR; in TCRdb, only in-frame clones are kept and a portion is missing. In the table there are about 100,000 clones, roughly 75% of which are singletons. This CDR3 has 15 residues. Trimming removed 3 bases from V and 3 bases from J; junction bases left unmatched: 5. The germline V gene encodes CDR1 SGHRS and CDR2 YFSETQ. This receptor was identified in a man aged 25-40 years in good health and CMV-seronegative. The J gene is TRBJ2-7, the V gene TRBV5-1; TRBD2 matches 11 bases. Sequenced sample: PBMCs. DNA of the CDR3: TGCGCCAGCAGCTCCACGGGACTAGCGGACTACGAGCAGTACTTC. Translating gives CASSSTGLADYEQYF.